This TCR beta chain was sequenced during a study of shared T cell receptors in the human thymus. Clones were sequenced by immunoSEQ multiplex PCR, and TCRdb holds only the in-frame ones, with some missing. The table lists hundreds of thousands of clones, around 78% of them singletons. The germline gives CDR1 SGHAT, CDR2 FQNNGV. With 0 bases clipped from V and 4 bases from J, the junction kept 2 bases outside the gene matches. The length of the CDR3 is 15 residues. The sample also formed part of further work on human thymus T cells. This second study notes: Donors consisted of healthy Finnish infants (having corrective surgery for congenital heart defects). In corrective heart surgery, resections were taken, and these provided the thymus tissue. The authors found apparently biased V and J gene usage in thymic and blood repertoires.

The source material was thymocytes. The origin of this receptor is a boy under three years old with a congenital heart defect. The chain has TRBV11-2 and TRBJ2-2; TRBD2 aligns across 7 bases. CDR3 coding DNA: TGTGCCAGCAGCTTAGAGGTAGCGGGCACCGGGGAGCTGTTTTTT. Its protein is CASSLEVAGTGELFF.